The source of this T cell receptor (beta chain) is a study of cytomegalovirus exposure and HLA in healthy donors. Study in general: In an earlier analysis, 90 million to 130 million unique TCR beta sequences were found from about 179 million T cells. General study findings and limits: Presence/absence analyses assumed roughly uniform sequencing depth across donors. Cytomegalovirus association was listed for about 150 TCR beta chains.

Looked up from germline, CDR1 is SGDLS and CDR2 is YYNGEE. This CDR3 is 15 amino acids long. The trim removed 3 bases at V and 3 bases at J, leaving 7 bases unmatched. Primers for the PCR totalled 60 Vbeta and 13 Jbeta. Some clones are missing from TCRdb's copy, which holds only in-frame ones; the method was immunoSEQ multiplex PCR. Here the sample spans 150,000 or so clones, 81% being singletons. Comment on this clone: Antigen: not known.

Sequenced sample: PBMCs. The TCR originated in a woman aged 18-29 years in good health and CMV-seropositive. This chain connects TRBV9 to TRBJ2-7, with 9 bases that match TRBD1. The CDR3 DNA is TGTGCCAGCAGCGAGGGACAGGGATTTCTCTACGAGCAGTACTTC. It codes for CASSEGQGFLYEQYF.